The 9 T cell receptor beta chains below come from one sample, sequenced in a study of cytomegalovirus exposure and HLA in healthy donors. The primer mix had 60 Vbeta and 13 Jbeta primers. Data came from immunoSEQ multiplex PCR; TCRdb stores just in-frame clones and leaves some out. The data show around 130,000 clones, roughly three quarters seen once. The specimen was PBMCs. The receptors shown here come from a middle-aged woman in good health and CMV-seronegative.

The V call is TRBV5-1, the J call TRBJ2-1, with D tentatively TRBD2 (5 bases). This CDR3 is 13 amino acids long. Per the germline V gene, CDR1 is SGHRS and CDR2 is YFSETQ. The germline V and J ends were trimmed by 6 bases and 4 bases, with 11 bases remaining between them. The chain's CDR3 is CASMDSVYNEQFF. CDR3 nucleotides: TGCGCCAGCATGGATAGCGTTTACAATGAGCAGTTCTTC. The variable domain in full, with the rest retrieved from reference TRBV5-1 and TRBJ2-1, is KAGVTQTPRYLIKTRGQQVTLSCSPISGHRSVSWYQQTPGQGLQFLFEYFSETQRNKGNFPGRFSGRQFSNSRSEMNVSTLELGDSALYLCASMDSVYNEQFFGPGTRLTVL.

This clone appeared a single time. The chain uses TRBV28 and TRBJ1-6; 9 bases align to TRBD1. Germline trimming cut 7 bases from V and 7 bases from J; bases unmatched to any gene: 11. Germline values: CDR1 MDHEN, CDR2 SYDVKM. The length of the CDR3 is 16 residues. Written as DNA, the CDR3 is TGTGCCAGCAACACTCCCACCGGGACAGGGAATTCACCCCTCCACTTT. Amino acids: CASNTPTGTGNSPLHF. The full variable domain, completed using reference TRBV28 and TRBJ1-6, is DVKVTQSSRYLVKRTGEKVFLECVQDMDHENMFWYRQDPGLGLRLIYFSYDVKMKEKGDIPEGYSVSREKKERFSLILESASTNQTSMYLCASNTPTGTGNSPLHFGNGTRLTVT.

The table lists this clone with a count of one. The V and J genes are TRBV5-4 and TRBJ2-7; 7 bases align to TRBD1. The CDR3 is 12 residues long. V lost 4 bases to trimming and J lost 7 bases; unmatched junction nucleotides: 5. Germline assignment: CDR1 SGHNT and CDR2 YYREEE (reference sequence). The CDR3 sequence is CASSLRQGEQYF. CDR3 sequence (DNA): TGTGCCAGCAGCCTCAGACAGGGTGAGCAGTACTTC.

In this sample, this clone turned up once. The chain couples TRBV2 to TRBJ1-5; D unclear. The length of the CDR3 is 14 residues. Looked up from germline, CDR1 is SNHLY and CDR2 is FYNNEI. Trimming removed 4 bases from V and 0 bases from J, with 7 bases in between. The CDR3 reads CASSAEVSNQPQHF. CDR3 nucleotide sequence: TGTGCCAGCAGTGCGGAGGTTAGCAATCAGCCCCAGCATTTT. Full variable domain (outside the CDR3, taken from reference TRBV2 and TRBJ1-5): EPEVTQTPSHQVTQMGQEVILRCVPISNHLYFYWYRQILGQKVEFLVSFYNNEISEKSEIFDDQFSVERPDGSNFTLKIRSTKLEDSAMYFCASSAEVSNQPQHFGDGTRLSIL.

The CDR3 is CASSPGTGQFF. CDR3 sequence (DNA): TGTGCCAGCAGCCCCGGGACAGGGCAGTTCTTC. The rearrangement links TRBV27 to TRBJ2-1; TRBD1 agrees at 8 bases. CDR3 length: 11 amino acids. Germline V gives CDR1 MNHEY, CDR2 SMNVEV (reference sequence). Trimming cost V 6 bases and J 12 bases; bases outside gene matches: 4.

This chain links TRBV7-3 with TRBJ2-5; D possibly corresponds to TRBD1 (6 bases). Trimming cost V 2 bases and J 5 bases, with 15 bases left between them. CDR3 length: 15 residues. CDR1 SGHTA and CDR2 FQGTGA come from the germline V gene. The CDR3 DNA follows: TGTGCCAGCAGCTTAGGGGGCAGGGTGGAGGAGACCCAGTACTTC. Amino acid sequence: CASSLGGRVEETQYF.

The V call is TRBV6-1, the J call TRBJ1-4, with D hard to call. CDR3 length: 15 amino acids. V dropped 2 bases and J dropped 7 bases, with 14 bases sitting between them. Germline CDR1 reads MNHNS; CDR2 reads SASEGT. CDR3 DNA: TGTGCCAGCAGTGAATCCGGCGGGTCCGGTGAAAAACTGTTTTTT. This codes for CASSESGGSGEKLFF.

This chain connects TRBV6-1 to TRBJ1-1, with no clear D. Germline values: CDR1 MNHNS, CDR2 SASEGT. V was trimmed by 8 bases and J by 1 base, leaving 11 bases between them. The length of the CDR3 is 13 residues. This CDR3 is CASSRRENTEAFF. The CDR3 nucleotides are TGTGCCAGCTCTAGACGGGAGAACACTGAAGCTTTCTTT.

The V gene is TRBV5-8, the J gene TRBJ2-4; maybe TRBD2 (7 bases). The germline gives CDR1 SGHTS, CDR2 YDEGEE. The CDR3 has 12 amino acids. Trimming shortened V by 4 bases and J by 9 bases, and 11 bases separated the two germline ends. The CDR3 here is CASSAGEGIQYF. The CDR3 DNA sequence: TGTGCCAGCAGCGCAGGGGAGGGCATTCAGTACTTC.